The entry below describes one T cell receptor (beta chain). V dropped 5 bases and J dropped 3 bases, with 16 bases sitting between them. The CDR3 totals 15 residues. CDR1 KGHSH and CDR2 LQKENI come from the germline V gene. Every sequencing run returned over 170 million TCR-beta sequences, which were derived from 15-18 subjects. TCRdb analysed the 5' RACE reads with MiXCR anew, one entry per CDR3 protein. The table lists some 77,000 distinct CDR3 sequences, under 10% of them singletons, with around 1.7% in the top ten. The data are from a study of neurological immune-mediated disorders. The rearrangement links TRBV18 to TRBJ1-1; perhaps TRBD1 as D (5 bases). The receptor was isolated from a man aged 45-60 years in good health. The sequenced material came from PBMCs. The CDR3 here is CASSSGGLRDTEAFF. CDR3 coding DNA: TGTGCCAGCTCATCCGGGGGGTTGAGGGACACTGAAGCTTTCTTT.